These 10 T cell receptor beta chains came from one sample sequenced in a study of HIV-infected patients and healthy controls. One entry per CDR3 protein, called by TCRdb with MiXCR from the 5' RACE reads. The sample includes tens of thousands of distinct CDR3 sequences, 19% of them seen just once. The sequencing sample was made of CD4+ T cells from blood. The receptors were sampled from a human donor in good health.

This chain connects TRBV9 to TRBJ2-5, with D tentatively TRBD1 or TRBD2 (6 bases each). The CDR3 is 18 residues long. V lost 3 bases to trimming and J lost 1 base, with 22 bases between them. CDR1 SGDLS and CDR2 YYNGEE come from the germline V gene. Here the CDR3 reads CASSERGAEQGSQETQYF. For the CDR3, the DNA is TGTGCCAGCAGCGAGAGGGGGGCGGAGCAGGGATCCCAAGAGACCCAGTACTTC. The complete variable domain, with remaining parts taken from reference TRBV9 and TRBJ2-5, reads DSGVTQTPKHLITATGQRVTLRCSPRSGDLSVYWYQQSLDQGLQFLIQYYNGEERAKGNILERFSAQQFPDLHSELNLSSLELGDSALYFCASSERGAEQGSQETQYFGPGTRLLVL.

V is TRBV20-1 and J is TRBJ2-1, with TRBD2 matching over 12 bases. V gave up 1 base and J gave up 0 bases; unmatched junction bases: 4. Germline loops: CDR1 DFQATT, CDR2 SNEGSKA (reference sequence). CDR3 size: 17 residues. This CDR3 is CSARGLAGAASYNEQFF. CDR3 DNA sequence: TGCAGTGCTAGAGGACTAGCGGGAGCCGCCTCCTACAATGAGCAGTTCTTC.

This clonotype was seen repeatedly, ten times or more. The genes are TRBV11-1 and TRBJ2-7, with D hard to call. The CDR3 is made up of 14 amino acids. The germline V gene has CDR1 SGHAT and CDR2 FQDESV (reference sequence). Trimming stripped 0 bases from V and 0 bases from J, with 6 bases between. The CDR3 DNA sequence: TGTGCCAGCAGCTTAGCGGGATTCTCCTACGAGCAGTACTTC. Translating gives CASSLAGFSYEQYF.

The chain joins TRBV19 to TRBJ1-2; D may be TRBD1 (5 bases). The V end was cut by 6 bases, the J end by 4 bases, with 15 bases between. CDR1 is LNHDA and CDR2 is SQIVND in the germline V gene (reference sequence). CDR3 length: 14 amino acids. CDR3 sequence reads: CASSRERDSYGYTF. CDR3 nucleotides: TGTGCCAGTAGCCGAGAACGTGACAGCTATGGCTACACCTTC.

This clonotype was counted ten times or more. V and J are TRBV10-3 and TRBJ1-1, with 7 bases fitting TRBD1. The CDR3 totals 13 residues. The germline gives CDR1 ENHRY, CDR2 SYGVKD. Unmatched junction bases numbered 11, after V lost 11 bases and J lost 5 bases. This CDR3 reads CAAKTGQQTEAFF. As DNA, the CDR3 is TGTGCCGCAAAAACGGGACAGCAAACTGAAGCTTTCTTT.

This clonotype has a count of ten or more. This chain connects TRBV7-2 to TRBJ1-1, with D possibly matching TRBD1 (6 bases). The CDR3 runs to 14 residues. V lost 5 bases to trimming and J lost 2 bases, with 12 bases between them. Germline V CDR1 and CDR2: SGHTA, FQGNSA. The CDR3 nucleotides are TGTGCCAGCAGCCAAGGGGGAATTAACACTGAAGCTTTCTTT. Residues: CASSQGGINTEAFF.

Only a few counts were recorded for this clonotype. The rearrangement links TRBV6-5 to TRBJ1-2; 7 nucleotides match TRBD1. CDR1 is MNHEY and CDR2 is SVGAGI in the germline V gene. The ends lost 2 bases at V and 5 bases at J; junction bases unmatched: 8. The CDR3 has 15 amino acids. This CDR3 is CASSYNWDSTYGYTF. CDR3 nucleotides: TGTGCCAGCAGTTACAATTGGGACAGCACGTATGGCTACACCTTC.

This rearrangement joins TRBV12-3 or TRBV12-4 to TRBJ1-4; D not resolved. V lost 5 bases and J lost 8, with 18 bases in between. The CDR3 runs to 15 residues. The chain's CDR3 is CASSPPRESREKLFF. The DNA of the CDR3 is TGTGCCAGCAGTCCCCCCCGAGAGTCGCGAGAAAAACTGTTTTTT.

The chain joins TRBV10-3 to TRBJ2-7; 10 nucleotides match TRBD1. This CDR3 comprises 14 residues. V lost 6 bases to trimming and J lost 3 bases; unmatched junction nucleotides: 5. The germline gives CDR1 ENHRY, CDR2 SYGVKD. The CDR3 loop is CAISPGQGLYEQYF. The CDR3 region has the DNA TGTGCCATCAGCCCGGGACAGGGGCTCTACGAGCAGTACTTC.

This clonotype was found a few times. The rearrangement links TRBV7-9 to TRBJ1-1, with D possibly matching TRBD1 (6 bases). Trimming stripped 1 base from V and 1 base from J, with 13 bases between. The V gene's germline CDR1 is SEHNR and CDR2 FQNEAQ (reference sequence). This CDR3 contains 16 residues. The CDR3 DNA follows: TGTGCCAGCAGCTTAGATTACGGGGGCGAGAACACTGAAGCTTTCTTT. Amino acid sequence: CASSLDYGGENTEAFF.